This T cell receptor (beta chain) was profiled in a study of Ad26.COV2.S vaccination and SARS-CoV-2 variants. Study summary: Participants got Ad26.COV2.S intramuscularly, once or twice 56 days apart. The study's findings and limits: Participants in the vaccine arm had higher spike-specific TCR breadth; placebo recipients had lower. Marked by substantial breadth, spike-specific CD8+ and CD4+ T cell responses were reportedly seen after vaccination.

Germline V gene lookup returns CDR1 LGHDT and CDR2 YNNKEL (reference sequence). Deletions cut 0 bases from V and 0 bases from J, with 18 bases between. The CDR3 contains 19 residues. In regard to this clone: Its antigen remains unidentified.

Treatment: roughly 20 received Ad26.COV2.S at low or high dose, single or two shots; a few received placebo; per-sample allocation not given. Sampling occurred on day 63 after the first vaccine or placebo injection. This adult donor, from Boston, was 18-55 years old. The method was immunoSEQ multiplex PCR; TCRdb's version includes in-frame clones alone and lacks a portion of them. The table has under 550,000 clones, about 93% seen once. This TCR was recovered from a person aged 18-60 years who received the Ad26.COV2.S COVID-19 vaccine or a placebo. This specimen consisted of peripheral blood, obtained in a trial of Ad26.COV2.S vaccine versus placebo. The chain employs TRBV3-1 (or the pseudogene TRBV3-2) and TRBJ1-3; D gene uncertain. CDR3 nucleotides: TGTGCCAGCAGCCAAGATTTTAGGCCGGGAAACTACTCTGGAAACACCATATATTTT. This codes for CASSQDFRPGNYSGNTIYF.